This T cell receptor (beta chain) was documented in a study of human T cells and chemical hapten exposure. The CDR3 is made up of 16 amino acids. Germline V CDR1 and CDR2: MNHEY, SMNVEV (reference sequence). V trimming: 5 bases; J trimming: 5 bases; junction bases outside the gene matches: 12. Time point described: pre-sensitization, week 0. The treatment here: therapeutic diphenylcyclopropenone sensitization with weekly scalp DPC. Each CDR3 protein is one row after TCRdb ran MiXCR on the RACE reads. The sample holds over 300,000 distinct CDR3 sequences, about 5.1% seen once. The receptor's source is a woman aged 45-65 years with alopecia areata. Some clones in this sample may be carry-over from other donors' samples. Here the sequenced sample was whole blood, taken in connection with sensitization to the hapten diphenylcyclopropenone (DPC). This chain connects TRBV27 to TRBJ2-7; 10 nucleotides match TRBD2. The CDR3 DNA reads as TGTGCCAGCAGTGCCGCTAGCGGGGGACCCAACCACGAGCAGTACTTC. Amino acids: CASSAASGGPNHEQYF.